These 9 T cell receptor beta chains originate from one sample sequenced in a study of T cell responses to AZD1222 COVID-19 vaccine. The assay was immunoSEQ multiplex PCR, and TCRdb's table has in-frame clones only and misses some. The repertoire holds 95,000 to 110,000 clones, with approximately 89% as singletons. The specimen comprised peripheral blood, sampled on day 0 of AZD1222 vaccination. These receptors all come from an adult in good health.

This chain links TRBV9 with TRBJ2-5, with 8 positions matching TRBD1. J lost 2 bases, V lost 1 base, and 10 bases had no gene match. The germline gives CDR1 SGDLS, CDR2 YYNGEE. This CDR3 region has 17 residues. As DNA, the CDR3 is TGTGCCAGCAGCGTACAAGGAGCAGGGGGCCGGCAAGAGACCCAGTACTTC. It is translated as CASSVQGAGGRQETQYF.

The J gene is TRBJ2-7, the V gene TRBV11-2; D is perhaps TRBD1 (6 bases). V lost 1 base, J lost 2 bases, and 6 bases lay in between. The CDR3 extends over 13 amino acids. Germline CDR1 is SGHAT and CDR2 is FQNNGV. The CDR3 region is CASSLGTAYEQYF. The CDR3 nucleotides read TGTGCCAGCAGCTTAGGGACAGCCTACGAGCAGTACTTC.

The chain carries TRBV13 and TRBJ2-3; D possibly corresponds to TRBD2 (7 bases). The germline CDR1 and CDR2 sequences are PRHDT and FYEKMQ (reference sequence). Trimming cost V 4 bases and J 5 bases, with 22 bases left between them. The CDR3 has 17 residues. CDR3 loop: CASSSPTSGGAGDTQYF. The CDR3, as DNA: TGTGCCAGCAGCTCGCCGACTAGTGGGGGGGCCGGAGATACGCAGTATTTT.

CDR3 sequence (DNA): TGTGCCAGCAGTTACTCGGACAATGAGCAGTTCTTC. Amino acid sequence: CASSYSDNEQFF. The chain couples TRBV6-2 or TRBV6-3 to TRBJ2-1; D is undetermined. With 0 bases removed from V and 5 bases from J, the gap between germline ends came to 2 bases. This CDR3 has 12 residues. CDR1 is MNHEY, CDR2 SVGEGT, per germline.

The CDR3 here is CASSVASQGYRGYTF. The CDR3 bases are TGTGCCAGCAGCGTAGCCAGCCAGGGATACCGTGGCTACACCTTC. V is TRBV9 and J is TRBJ1-2; maybe TRBD1 (5 bases). This CDR3 region has 15 residues. Germline loops: CDR1 SGDLS, CDR2 YYNGEE. Trimming removed 0 bases from V and 7 bases from J, with 16 bases in between.

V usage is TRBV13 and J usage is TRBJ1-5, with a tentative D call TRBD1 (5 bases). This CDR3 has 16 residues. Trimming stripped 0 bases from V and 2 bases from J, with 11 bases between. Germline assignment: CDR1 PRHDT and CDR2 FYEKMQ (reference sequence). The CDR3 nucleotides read TGTGCCAGCAGCTTAGGCGCCGGACACCGCAATCAGCCCCAGCATTTT. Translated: CASSLGAGHRNQPQHF.

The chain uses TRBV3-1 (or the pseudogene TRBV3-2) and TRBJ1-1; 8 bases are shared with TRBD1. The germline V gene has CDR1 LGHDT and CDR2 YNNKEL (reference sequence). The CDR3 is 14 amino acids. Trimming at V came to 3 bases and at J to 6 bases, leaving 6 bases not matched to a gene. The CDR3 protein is CASSHRDRLSEAFF. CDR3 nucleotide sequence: TGTGCCAGCAGCCACCGGGACAGGCTTTCTGAAGCTTTCTTT.

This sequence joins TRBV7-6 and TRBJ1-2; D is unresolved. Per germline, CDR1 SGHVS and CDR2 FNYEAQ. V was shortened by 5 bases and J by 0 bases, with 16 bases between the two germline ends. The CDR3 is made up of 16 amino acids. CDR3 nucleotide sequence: TGTGCCAGCAGCCACCCTGTCGACGGTACTAACTATGGCTACACCTTC. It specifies CASSHPVDGTNYGYTF.

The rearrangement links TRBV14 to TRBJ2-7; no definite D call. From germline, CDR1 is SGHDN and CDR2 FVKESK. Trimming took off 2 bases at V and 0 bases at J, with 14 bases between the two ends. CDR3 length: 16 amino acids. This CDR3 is CASSQFGSRSSYEQYF. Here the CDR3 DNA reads TGTGCCAGCAGCCAATTCGGAAGCAGAAGCTCCTACGAGCAGTACTTC.